Below, 5 T cell receptor beta chains from the same sample are listed, as sequenced in a study of T cells in Graves' hyperthyroidism and ophthalmopathy (dated by TCRdb to between 2018 and 2021). Libraries were constructed by multiplex PCR. Instrument on record: Illumina HiSeq 2000. The TCR beta CDR3 regions were amplified from RNA transcripts. A first-round RT-PCR of the TCR CDR3 used the HTBI primer set with the Qiagen OneStep RT-PCR kit. TCRdb ran its own pipeline on the public reads, namely fastp trimming at Q25 and MiXCR clone calling, and kept in-frame beta chains. Every entry covers one CDR3 protein and lists the most common genes and DNA from its rows. A total of 250,000 or so distinct CDR3 sequences appear in this sample, around 15% of them only once. Under 35% of the sample goes to the ten largest clones. Specimen: blood. The source is a woman aged 45-65 years with Graves' hyperthyroidism that later progressed to Graves' ophthalmopathy.

This clonotype was counted a few times. Without the conserved terminal phenylalanine or tryptophan, this CDR3 likely stems from a read error. The J gene is TRBJ2-7, the V gene TRBV5-6; TRBD2 matches 7 bases. Germline trimming cut 4 bases from V and 3 bases from J; bases unmatched to any gene: 7. The CDR3 runs 14 residues. CDR1 and CDR2 from the germline V gene are SGHDT and YYEEEE. CDR3 in DNA: TGTGCCAGCAGCCGGGGAGGGAACCTCTACGAGCAGTACCTC. It encodes CASSRGGNLYEQYL.

The V and J genes are TRBV19 and TRBJ2-7, with TRBD1 matching over 11 bases. V was pared by 5 bases and J by 1 base, with 7 bases of the junction left unmatched. Looked up from germline, CDR1 is LNHDA and CDR2 is SQIVND (reference sequence). The CDR3 has 16 residues. CDR3 sequence reads: CASSLGQGAPSYEQYF. Written as DNA, the CDR3 is TGTGCCAGTAGTCTCGGACAGGGGGCTCCATCCTACGAGCAGTACTTC.

As regards this clonotype: This may arise from a read error, as a much more abundant clone is one base away. This chain joins TRBV12-3 or TRBV12-4 and TRBJ2-7, with D perhaps assigned TRBD1 or TRBD2 (5 bases each). The ends were cut back, 3 bases at V and 3 bases at J, with 12 bases in the middle. The CDR3 runs 14 residues. CDR3 sequence reads: CASSFRGTLYEQYF. CDR3 nucleotides: TGTGCCAGCAGTTTTAGAGGGACCCTCTACGAGCAGTACTTC.

This clonotype occurred many times. An end of the junction differs from the germline gene, which may be a read error. The V and J genes are TRBV7-7 and TRBJ1-6; the match to TRBD1 covers 8 bases. The CDR3 spans 16 residues. CDR1 is SSHAT, CDR2 FNYEAQ, per germline (reference sequence). CDR3 sequence reads: CASSSRQGPMESPLHF. CDR3 coding DNA: TGTGCTAGCAGTTCAAGACAGGGGCCTATGGAATCACCCCTCCACTTT.

This clonotype was counted many times. V is TRBV5-1 and J is TRBJ2-5, with 10 bases matching TRBD1. Trimming took 4 bases from V and 5 from J; bases not matched to a gene: 8. The CDR3 runs to 15 residues. Looked up from germline, CDR1 is SGHRS and CDR2 is YFSETQ. CDR3 protein: CASSSGTGVWETQYF. CDR3 nucleotide sequence: TGCGCCAGCAGCAGCGGGACAGGGGTATGGGAGACCCAGTACTTC.